This T cell receptor beta chain originates from a study of T-cell reconstitution after alpha-beta-depleted transplantation in children. As it was prepared, the TCRbeta library received unique molecular identifiers. TCRdb independently ran MiXCR on the PCR reads; one entry per CDR3 protein. The table has 450,000 to 500,000 distinct CDR3 sequences, approximately 12% seen once. There are 14 residues in the CDR3. V trimming: 2 bases; J trimming: 4 bases; junction bases outside the gene matches: 3. There are many counts of this clonotype. The sequence came from a human donor who donated a stem cell graft to a child with combined immunodeficiency. The specimen was PBMCs from the stem cell graft donor, collected from the stem cell graft. The gene calls are TRBV12-3 or TRBV12-4 and TRBJ2-7; 9 positions match TRBD1. CDR3 bases: TGTGCCAGCAGTTTAATGGACAGGGGATACGAGCAGTACTTC. It specifies CASSLMDRGYEQYF.